The subject of this entry is one T cell receptor beta chain. This receptor's antigen is unknown. No per-base quality is available; no much larger clone lies one base away. This sample stems from a study of T cell repertoires in cytomegalovirus infection (dated by TCRdb to between 2018 and 2021). With respect to the entire study: Donor HLA type was relevant to the analysis, as public TCR beta signatures indicated carriage of CMV infection together with the matching HLA type. The investigation overall reported the following: Cumulative frequency of public TCR beta family members discriminated carriers of CMV infection plus the relevant HLA type in this cohort and an independent 352-donor cohort. The ex vivo response was dominated by HLA-C-restricted CMV-specific TCR beta clonotypes, which also provided the single most frequent clonotype in two of eight donors.

Data came from an Illumina HiSeq 1500. TCRdb reworked the public reads: Q25 trimming with fastp, MiXCR clone assembly, productive beta chains retained. Duplicate CDR3 protein sequences are folded into a single record with the most common DNA and genes. Present in this sample are 150,000 or so distinct CDR3 sequences, about a sixth of which were seen just once. Of the sample, roughly a sixth falls within the top ten clones. The junction carries 17 bases between V and J, which are trimmed by 4 bases and 0 bases respectively. The CDR3 holds 17 amino acids from the cysteine to the phenylalanine. The kept DNA is CDR3 alone, 51 bases in frame from the first base. Via the germline V gene (reference sequence), CDR1 is SGHKS and CDR2 YYEKEE.

Sequences were obtained from CD8+ T cells from PBMCs. The clonotype originates from a human donor in good health (CMV status not recorded). Some clones in this sample may be carry-over from other donors' samples. This sequence uses TRBV5-5 and TRBJ2-1; a tentative D call is TRBD2 (6 bases match). The encoded CDR3 is CASSLHLAESSYNEQFF. The DNA reads as follows: TGTGCCAGCAGCCTCCATTTAGCGGAAAGCTCCTACAATGAGCAGTTCTTC.